This T cell receptor beta chain was sequenced during a study of blood T cell repertoires in COVID-19. Study-level background: Some COVID-19 samples were acute and others convalescent; all came from the United States, Italy and Spain. The analysed material was cDNA or gDNA that came from T cells, B-cell-depleted T cells, or PBMCs.

Methods used by the authors: For nucleated cells, counts were estimated from reference gene primer amplification. This table comes from immunoSEQ multiplex PCR, and its TCRdb copy is limited to in-frame clones, with some not included. V and J calls and clone size are given by that table; D and trimming were obtained from the DNA. The sample includes 15,000 to 20,000 clones, just under 95% of them seen just once. Germline CDR1 reads MDHEN; CDR2 reads SYDVKM. V was shortened by 5 bases and J by 7 bases, with 14 bases between the two germline ends. This CDR3 has 14 residues. Sequenced sample: peripheral blood. The chain combines TRBV28 with TRBJ1-4; D unclear. This clonotype was obtained from a human donor in a cohort sampled during active COVID-19. This CDR3 reads CASSASEGGEKLFF. As DNA, the CDR3 is TGTGCCAGCAGTGCTAGTGAGGGAGGTGAAAAACTGTTTTTT.